This T cell receptor beta chain came from a study of human CD8 memory T cell subsets. TPEX cells were exhausted-like CCR7+ PD-1+ TIGIT+ early memory CD8+ T cells. This clonotype is medium-sized by frequency. This CDR3 comprises 16 residues. The germline gives CDR1 SGHVS, CDR2 FQNEAQ. Investigators built TCR beta libraries using UMI-labeled 5' RACE. No DNA is given; TCRdb re-called the 5' RACE reads and lists each CDR3 protein once. The data show about 5,800 distinct CDR3 sequences, and the top ten clones hold 15% to 20%. This chain uses TRBV7-8 with TRBJ1-5; TCRdb selects TRBD1, and the lack of DNA leaves this call unchecked. The sequence was collected from a human donor in good health. The specimen sequenced was CD8+ T cells from PBMCs. This CDR3 is CASSLGTVGSNQPQHF.